This is a list of T cell receptor beta chains from one sample in a study of T cells in Graves' hyperthyroidism and ophthalmopathy. From the multiplex PCR reads, TCRdb called clonotypes with MiXCR, one entry per CDR3 protein. The profile shows 300,000 to 400,000 distinct CDR3 sequences, roughly a fifth of them singletons. Material for sequencing was blood. These receptors were obtained from a woman between 45 and 60 years old with Graves' hyperthyroidism. The CDR3 runs from the conserved cysteine through the conserved F or W. D genes are given only for firm matches. Clone size appears in some rows only: once, few, many, or a class for an expanded clone.

abundance: NA; v_gene: TRBV5-4; d_gene: NA; j_gene: TRBJ1-1; CDR3nt: TGTGCCAGCAGCCCGGACTCAGGGAGGAAAAACACTGAAGCTTTCTTT; CDR3aa: CASSPDSGRKNTEAFF
abundance: many; v_gene: TRBV5-1; d_gene: NA; j_gene: TRBJ1-3; CDR3nt: TGCGCCAGCAGCTTGGCCGGGCACAGTACCTCTGGAAACACCATATATTTT; CDR3aa: CASSLAGHSTSGNTIYF
abundance: NA; v_gene: TRBV5-8; d_gene: TRBD1; j_gene: TRBJ2-1; CDR3nt: TGTGCCAGCAGCTTAAGGGGGCGGAAAAATGAGCAGTTCTTC; CDR3aa: CASSLRGRKNEQFF
abundance: many; v_gene: TRBV30; d_gene: NA; j_gene: TRBJ2-4; CDR3nt: TGTGCCTGGAGTGGCAGGGGAGCCAAAAACATTCAGTACTTC; CDR3aa: CAWSGRGAKNIQYF
abundance: many; v_gene: TRBV5-1; d_gene: NA; j_gene: TRBJ2-5; CDR3nt: TGCGCCAGCAGCTTGACGGCGGCCGGGACCCAGTACTTC; CDR3aa: CASSLTAAGTQYF
abundance: many; v_gene: TRBV11-3; d_gene: TRBD2; j_gene: TRBJ2-1; CDR3nt: TGTGCCAGCAGCTTGAGCGGGAGGGACAATGAGCAGTTCTTC; CDR3aa: CASSLSGRDNEQFF
abundance: many; v_gene: TRBV20-1; d_gene: TRBD2; j_gene: TRBJ2-1; CDR3nt: TGCAGTGCTAGAGATCTCTTTCGACAGCCCGGGACTAGTCGGTTCTTC; CDR3aa: CSARDLFRQPGTSRFF
abundance: NA; v_gene: TRBV20-1; d_gene: TRBD1; j_gene: TRBJ1-3; CDR3nt: TGCAGTGCTGCGACAGGGACTGGAAACACCATATATTTT; CDR3aa: CSAATGTGNTIYF
abundance: many; v_gene: TRBV30; d_gene: NA; j_gene: TRBJ1-1; CDR3nt: TGTGCCTGGAGTGTACACCGGGGAAACACTGAAGCTTTCTTT; CDR3aa: CAWSVHRGNTEAFF
abundance: NA; v_gene: TRBV6-2/TRBV6-3; d_gene: NA; j_gene: TRBJ1-5; CDR3nt: TGTGCCAGCAGACGGGACCCGGCTTTTCGGGCCCAGCATTTT; CDR3aa: CASRRDPAFRAQHF
abundance: NA; v_gene: TRBV7-2; d_gene: NA; j_gene: TRBJ1-3; CDR3nt: TGTGCCAGCAGCCGTCCAGGGTTCGGAAACACCATATATTTT; CDR3aa: CASSRPGFGNTIYF
abundance: NA; v_gene: TRBV6-9; d_gene: NA; j_gene: TRBJ2-7; CDR3nt: TGTGCCAGCAGTTCCTTGGGCTGGGCTTCCTACGAGCAGTACTTC; CDR3aa: CASSSLGWASYEQYF
abundance: many; v_gene: TRBV27; d_gene: TRBD1; j_gene: TRBJ2-5; CDR3nt: TGTGCCAGCAGTTTATCGGGACAGAATTTTCAGTACTTC; CDR3aa: CASSLSGQNFQYF
abundance: many; v_gene: TRBV29-1; d_gene: NA; j_gene: TRBJ1-1; CDR3nt: TGCAGCGTAGGACGGATGAACACTGAAGCTTTCTTT; CDR3aa: CSVGRMNTEAFF
abundance: many; v_gene: TRBV7-9; d_gene: NA; j_gene: TRBJ2-3; CDR3nt: TGTGCCAGCAGCTTATCCCTTGTTGGCGTTCCCACAGATACGCAGTATTTT; CDR3aa: CASSLSLVGVPTDTQYF
abundance: few; v_gene: TRBV20-1; d_gene: NA; j_gene: TRBJ1-1; CDR3nt: TGCAGTGCCCGTGTCGGATTTTTGTCGACTGAAGCTTTCTTT; CDR3aa: CSARVGFLSTEAFF
abundance: NA; v_gene: TRBV3-1; d_gene: NA; j_gene: TRBJ1-3; CDR3nt: TGTGCCAGCAGCCACCTTGACAGGAAAAACACCATATATTTT; CDR3aa: CASSHLDRKNTIYF
abundance: many; v_gene: TRBV12-3/TRBV12-4; d_gene: NA; j_gene: TRBJ1-1; CDR3nt: TGTGCCAGTTGCCTCGGGGGCAACACTGAAGCTTTCTTT; CDR3aa: CASCLGGNTEAFF
abundance: many; v_gene: TRBV2; d_gene: TRBD2; j_gene: TRBJ2-1; CDR3nt: TGTGCCAGGGGACTAGCGGGAAACAATGAGCAGTTCTTC; CDR3aa: CARGLAGNNEQFF
abundance: many; v_gene: TRBV28; d_gene: NA; j_gene: TRBJ2-7; CDR3nt: TGTGCCAGCGAATACAGGTTCTCCTACGAGCAGTACTTC; CDR3aa: CASEYRFSYEQYF
abundance: many; v_gene: TRBV7-9; d_gene: NA; j_gene: TRBJ2-1; CDR3nt: TGTGCCAGCAGCTTAGCGGCAGGGGCGGGTGAAGATGAGCAGTTCTTC; CDR3aa: CASSLAAGAGEDEQFF
abundance: NA; v_gene: TRBV10-3; d_gene: NA; j_gene: TRBJ1-1; CDR3nt: TGTGCCATCAAGGACAACACTGAAGCTTTCTTT; CDR3aa: CAIKDNTEAFF